This entry describes one T cell receptor (beta chain). Single viable CD3+CD4+CD8-CD45RO+ cells were sorted as the memory CD4+ T cells. These data belong to a study of memory CD4+ T cells and cytomegalovirus serostatus. TCRdb keeps only in-frame clones here, not all; method: immunoSEQ multiplex PCR. The repertoire includes under 50,000 clones, about 73% of them detected once, and approximately 1% sits in the top ten. The length of the CDR3 is 15 residues. This rearrangement joins TRBV21-1 to TRBJ1-2. TRBV21-1 is tagged as a pseudogene. The receptor was isolated from an adult in good health and CMV-seronegative. Sequencing was done on a sample of memory CD4+ T cells from blood. CDR3 residues: CASSKTGGRGYGYTF. The CDR3 region has the DNA TGTGCCAGCAGCAAAACCGGGGGGCGAGGCTATGGCTACACCTTC.